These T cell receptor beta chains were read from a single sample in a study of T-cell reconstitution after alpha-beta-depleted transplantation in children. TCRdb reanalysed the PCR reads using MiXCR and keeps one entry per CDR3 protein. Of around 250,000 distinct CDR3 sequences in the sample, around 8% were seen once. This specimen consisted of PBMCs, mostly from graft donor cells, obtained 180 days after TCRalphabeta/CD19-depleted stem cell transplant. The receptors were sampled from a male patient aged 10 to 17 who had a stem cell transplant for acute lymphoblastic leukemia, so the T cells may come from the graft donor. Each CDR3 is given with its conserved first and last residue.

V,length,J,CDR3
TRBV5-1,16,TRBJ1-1,CASSRTGGWVNTEAFF
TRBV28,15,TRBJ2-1,CASRVQGFLYNEQFF
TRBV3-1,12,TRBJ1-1,CASSQAGFEAFF
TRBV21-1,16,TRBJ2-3,CASSKGGGQATDTQYF
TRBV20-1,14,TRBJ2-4,CSARSSGGRDIQYF
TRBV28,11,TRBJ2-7,CASSSNYGQYF
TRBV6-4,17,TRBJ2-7,CACQAGGLPPARYEQYF
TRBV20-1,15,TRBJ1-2,CSARSVQGADYGYTF
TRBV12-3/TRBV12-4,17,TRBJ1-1,CASSPLAGRVADTEAFF
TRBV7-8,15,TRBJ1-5,CASSPQGNGNQPQHF
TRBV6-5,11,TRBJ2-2,CASSSVGELFF
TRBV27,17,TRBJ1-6,CASSLLETGFYNSPLHF
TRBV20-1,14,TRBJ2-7,CSARSRDPLYEQYF
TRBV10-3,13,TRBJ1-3,CAISGGTGNTIYF
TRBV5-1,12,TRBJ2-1,CASSLEDRPQFF
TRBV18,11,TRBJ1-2,CASSPDRGYTF
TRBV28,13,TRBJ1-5,CASSQTRSSPQHF
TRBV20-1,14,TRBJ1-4,CSAGRTDRNEKLFF
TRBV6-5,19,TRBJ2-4,CASSYRPGPAFGTKNIQYF
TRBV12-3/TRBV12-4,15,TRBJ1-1,CASSLGRTFTSPAFF
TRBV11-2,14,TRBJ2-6,CAGVGAVGANVLTF
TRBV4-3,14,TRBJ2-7,CASSQGQVSYEQYF
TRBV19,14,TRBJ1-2,CASSYQGISYGYTF